This T cell receptor beta chain was captured by sequencing in a study of blood T cell repertoires in COVID-19. The overall study: Specimens from acute and convalescent COVID-19 originated in the United States, Italy and Spain. Nucleic acid was either cDNA or gDNA, and it came from T cells, B-cell-depleted T cells, or PBMCs.

Source study methods: Estimates of nucleated cell counts were drawn from the amplification of reference gene primers. TCRdb keeps only in-frame clones here, not all; method: immunoSEQ multiplex PCR. V, J and clone size are taken as reported in that table, and D and trimming were inferred from the DNA itself. The table has about 68,000 clones, more than 80% seen once. This clone was counted only a few times. This CDR3 contains 12 residues. The V gene end was trimmed by 2 bases and the J gene end by 14 bases; junction bases not matched to a gene: 5. CDR1 SGHKS and CDR2 YYEKEE come from the germline V gene (reference sequence).

The source material was peripheral blood. The sequence was obtained from a human donor in a cohort sampled during active COVID-19. This chain links TRBV5-5 with TRBJ2-1; 9 nucleotides match TRBD1. As DNA, the CDR3 is TGTGCCAGCAGCTTCATTGGGGACAGGGAGTTCTTC. Translation gives CASSFIGDREFF.